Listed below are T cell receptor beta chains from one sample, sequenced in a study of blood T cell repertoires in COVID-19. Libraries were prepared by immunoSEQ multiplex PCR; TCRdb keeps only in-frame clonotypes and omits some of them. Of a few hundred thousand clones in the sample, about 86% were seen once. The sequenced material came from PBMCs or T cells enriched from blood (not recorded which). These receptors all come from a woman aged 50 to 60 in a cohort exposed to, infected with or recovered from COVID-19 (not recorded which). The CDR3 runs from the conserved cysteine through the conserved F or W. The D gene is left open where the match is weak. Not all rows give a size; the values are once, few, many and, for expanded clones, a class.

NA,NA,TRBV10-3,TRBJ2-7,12,TGTGCCATCAGCGGGGACACCTACGAGCAGTACTTC,CAISGDTYEQYF
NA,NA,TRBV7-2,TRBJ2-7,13,TGTGCCAGCAGCCGCGACTTAACCTACGAGCAGTACTTC,CASSRDLTYEQYF
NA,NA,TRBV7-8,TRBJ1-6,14,TGTGCCAGCAGCTCGATCGGGGTTGGTTCACCCCTCCACTTT,CASSSIGVGSPLHF
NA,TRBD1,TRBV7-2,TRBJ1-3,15,TGTGCCAGCAGCTTCCGGGACAGCTCTGGAAACACCATATATTTT,CASSFRDSSGNTIYF
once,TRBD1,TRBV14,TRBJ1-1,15,TGTGCCAGCAGCGCTACAGGGGGCCCGGTTACTGAAGCTTTCTTT,CASSATGGPVTEAFF
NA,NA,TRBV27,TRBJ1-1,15,TGTGCCAGCAGCCTGATAACAACACCCGTGAGGGAAGCTTTCTTT,CASSLITTPVREAFF
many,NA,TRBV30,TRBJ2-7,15,TGTGCCTGGAGCGAGCCCATCATCGGCTCCTACGAGCAGTACTTC,CAWSEPIIGSYEQYF
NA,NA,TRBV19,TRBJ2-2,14,TGTGCCGCCACGGGGGTGACGAACACCGGGGAGCTGTTTTTT,CAATGVTNTGELFF
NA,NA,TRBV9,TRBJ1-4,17,TGTGCCAGCAGCGTAGGGGCCCATGGGGGGGCAGGTGAAAAACTGTTTTTT,CASSVGAHGGAGEKLFF
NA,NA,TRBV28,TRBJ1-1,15,TGTGCCAGCAGTACAGCAGGGTTATTTGATACTGAAGCTTTCTTT,CASSTAGLFDTEAFF
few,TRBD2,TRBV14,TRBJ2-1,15,TGTGCCAGCAGCCAAGGACTAGCGGTCTACAATGAGCAGTTCTTC,CASSQGLAVYNEQFF
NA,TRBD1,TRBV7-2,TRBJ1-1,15,TGTGCCAGCAGCTACCTAACAGGGGTGAACACTGAAGCTTTCTTT,CASSYLTGVNTEAFF
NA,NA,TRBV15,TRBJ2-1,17,TGTGCCACCAGCAGAGATTTAAGGGGGAAGATGAACAATGAGCAGTTCTTC,CATSRDLRGKMNNEQFF
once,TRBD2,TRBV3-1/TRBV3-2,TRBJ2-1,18,TGTGCCAGCAGCCCTCGAACCCTAGCGGGGGGGCTAAGGAATGAGCAGTTCTTC,CASSPRTLAGGLRNEQFF
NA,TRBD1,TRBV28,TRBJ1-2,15,TGTGCCAGCAGTCAGAACAGGGGGAACAACTATGGCTACACCTTC,CASSQNRGNNYGYTF
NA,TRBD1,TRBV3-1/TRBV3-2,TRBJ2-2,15,TGTGCCAGCAGCCAAGGCTCCCAGGGGGCCGGGGAGCTGTTTTTT,CASSQGSQGAGELFF
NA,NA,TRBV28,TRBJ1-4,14,TGTGCCAGCAGCTTAACAGGGTGGGGTGAAAAACTGTTTTTT,CASSLTGWGEKLFF
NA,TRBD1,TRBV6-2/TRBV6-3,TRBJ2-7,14,TGTGCCAGCAGTTATGGACAGGGGGCCTACGAGCAGTACTTC,CASSYGQGAYEQYF
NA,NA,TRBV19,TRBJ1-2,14,TGTGCCAGTAGTACAGGGGACACGCTCTATGGCTACACCTTC,CASSTGDTLYGYTF
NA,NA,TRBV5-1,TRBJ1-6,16,TGCGCCAGCAGCTTGGGGGCAGGAAGCTCTAATTCACCCCTCCACTTT,CASSLGAGSSNSPLHF
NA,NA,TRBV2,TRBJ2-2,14,TGTGCCAGCAGTGAGCACCCGGGGGCCGGGGAGCTGTTTTTT,CASSEHPGAGELFF
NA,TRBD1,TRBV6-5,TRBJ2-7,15,TGTGCCAGCAGTTCAGCCGGGACAGGGGGCTCCGAGCAGTACTTC,CASSSAGTGGSEQYF
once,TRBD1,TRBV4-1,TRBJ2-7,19,TGCGCCAGCAGCCTACTTCCCTCCACGGGGGACAGGGAACCCTACGAGCAGTACTTC,CASSLLPSTGDREPYEQYF
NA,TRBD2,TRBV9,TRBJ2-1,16,TGTGCCAGCAGCGCTCCCTTTTTGACTAGCGGCAATGAGCAGTTCTTC,CASSAPFLTSGNEQFF
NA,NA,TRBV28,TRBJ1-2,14,TGTGCCAGCACTTCAGGGGTGGTCTTTCCTGGCTACACCTTC,CASTSGVVFPGYTF
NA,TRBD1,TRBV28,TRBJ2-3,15,TGTGCCAGGGCCTCCAGGGGGCGCGGGACAGATACGCAGTATTTT,CARASRGRGTDTQYF
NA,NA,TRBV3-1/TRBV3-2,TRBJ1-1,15,TGTGCCAGCAGCCAAGTTGGGACGGGGGGCACTGAAGCTTTCTTT,CASSQVGTGGTEAFF
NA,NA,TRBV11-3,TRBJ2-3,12,TGTGCCAGCAGCGGGGAGCGGGATACGCAGTATTTT,CASSGERDTQYF
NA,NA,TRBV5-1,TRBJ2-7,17,TGCGCCAGCAGCTTGGATGGCGGGGGCCCGGTTGAGGGGGAGCAGTACTTC,CASSLDGGGPVEGEQYF
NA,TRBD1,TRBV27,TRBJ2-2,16,TGTGCCAGCACCTTCTCCGGGACAGGGGGGACCGGGGAGCTGTTTTTT,CASTFSGTGGTGELFF
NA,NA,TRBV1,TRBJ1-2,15,TGCACCAGACGACAGGGGGCGGATTTAGGCTATGGCTACACCTTC,CTRRQGADLGYGYTF
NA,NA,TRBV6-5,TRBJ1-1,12,TGTGCCAGCAGTCAGGTGAACACTGAAGCTTTCTTT,CASSQVNTEAFF
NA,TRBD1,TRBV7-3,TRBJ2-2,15,TGTGCCAGCAGCCCTTGGGGGACAGGAGATAAGTTGCGGTTTTTT,CASSPWGTGDKLRFF
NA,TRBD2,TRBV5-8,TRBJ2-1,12,TGTGCCAGCAGCTTGCGGGAGGATGAGCAGTTCTTC,CASSLREDEQFF
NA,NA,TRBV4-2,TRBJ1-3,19,TGTGCCAGCAGCCAAGATAGCGCAGCCGCAGAGCTAGATGGAAACACCATATATTTT,CASSQDSAAAELDGNTIYF
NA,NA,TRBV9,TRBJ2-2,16,TGTGCCAGCAGCGTAGTCCCCGGGACTGGCACCGGGGAGCTGTTTTTT,CASSVVPGTGTGELFF
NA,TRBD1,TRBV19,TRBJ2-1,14,TGTGCCAGTACAGGACAGGGGGCGCGGAATGAGCAGTTCTTC,CASTGQGARNEQFF